The source of this TCR beta chain is a study of blood T cell repertoires in COVID-19. Study details: Samples came from the United States, Italy and Spain, spanning acute and convalescent COVID-19. Nucleic acid was either cDNA or gDNA, and it came from T cells, B-cell-depleted T cells, or PBMCs.

The CDR3 runs 15 residues. V dropped 2 bases and J dropped 3; count of bases not matched to a gene: 7. The germline gives CDR1 SGHRS, CDR2 YFSETQ. The method was immunoSEQ multiplex PCR; TCRdb's version includes in-frame clones alone and lacks a portion of them. The repertoire has approximately 55,000 clones, over 60% of them found once; the top ten carry approximately 18%. The sequence was obtained from a man aged 30 to 39 with COVID-19, enrolled during active disease. V is TRBV5-1 and J is TRBJ1-1, with 7 bases that match TRBD1. Sequenced: peripheral blood. This chain's CDR3 is CASSFHRGGDTEAFF. The CDR3 coding sequence is TGCGCCAGCAGCTTCCACAGGGGAGGTGACACTGAAGCTTTCTTT.